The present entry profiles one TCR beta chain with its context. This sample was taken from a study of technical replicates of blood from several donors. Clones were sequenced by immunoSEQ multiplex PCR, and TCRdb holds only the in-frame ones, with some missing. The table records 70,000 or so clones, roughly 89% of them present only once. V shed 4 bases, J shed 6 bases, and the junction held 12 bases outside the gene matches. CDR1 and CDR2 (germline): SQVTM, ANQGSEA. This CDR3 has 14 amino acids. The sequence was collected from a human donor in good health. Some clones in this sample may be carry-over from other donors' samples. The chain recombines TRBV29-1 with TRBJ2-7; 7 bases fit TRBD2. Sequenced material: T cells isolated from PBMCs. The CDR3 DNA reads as TGCAGCGTTGGCAGTGGGGGGGTTCCTTTCGAGCAGTACTTC. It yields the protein CSVGSGGVPFEQYF.